This T cell receptor beta chain was sequenced for a study of identifying expanded T cells in peripheral blood (dated by TCRdb to about 2019). For the wider study: Four technical replicates, made by sequencing separate aliquots from the same pool of genomic DNA, were compared pairwise. Results the study describes overall, beyond this receptor: The binomial model flagged about 1.2 differentially abundant clones between technical replicates, compared with about 16.4 over about 2 weeks and 18 to 20 over about 4 weeks. It was expected by the authors that biological variance in healthy repertoires might increase further over much longer intervals, such as months to years. Across all healthy-donor time intervals, the beta-binomial model significantly cut both the number of clones called differentially abundant and the false-positive rate. In all healthy donors, the variance in clone template counts between samples taken two weeks apart rose significantly as total template count increased.

In the germline V gene, CDR1 corresponds to SGDLS and CDR2 to YYNGEE. Measured from the cysteine to the phenylalanine, the CDR3 is 16 residues long. Left in the record is the CDR3 DNA by itself, 48 bases read in frame from the first base. V is pruned by 3 bases and J by 2 bases, leaving 8 bases of the junction without a gene match. No immune events such as infections were documented for the healthy donors during the collection period. Healthy-donor blood repertoires served as a training cohort to calibrate time-dependent variance in a beta-binomial model of T-cell clone differential abundance. The training cohort was composed of around ten healthy donors, 3 female and 7 male. Donor ages ranged from 29 to 64 years, with an average of around 45 years. Whole blood, obtained from a commercial supplier, was collected from each healthy donor at three time points spaced approximately 15 days apart. Genomic DNA was extracted from unsorted whole blood for immunosequencing.

The immunoSEQ Assay, which relies on bias-controlled multiplex PCR amplification of genomic DNA, was used to profile TCRbeta CDR3 regions. As for the authors' bioinformatics: The absolute abundance of each unique TCRbeta CDR3 region was quantified after sequences were collapsed and filtered. Differential abundance was tested with a binomial (Fisher-equivalent) model and with a beta-binomial model adding time-dependent variance fitted from healthy donors. Any clone with fewer than 5 combined templates was excluded, and a clone was called differentially abundant if its Benjamini-Hochberg FDR was below 0.01. The form v = (b*log(k)+a)^2 was used to model beta-binomial variance as a function of total template count across the two samples. TCRdb holds this immuneACCESS table with in-frame rearrangements only. Some clones are missing; in checked studies, unresolved V genes explain under half, and the rest has no known cause. The V and J calls and clone size were taken over from that table, and D and trimming were inferred from the DNA. This sample lists 100,000 or so clones; around 89% were detected once. The leading ten clones occupy around 17% of the sample.

Notes on this clone: It has no known antigen specificity. Nothing much larger sits one base from this clone, and base qualities are not available.

This TCR derives from a person between 18 and 69 years old in good health. Sequences were obtained from blood. The chain is assembled from TRBV9 and TRBJ2-5; 9 middle bases align to TRBD1. CDR3 loop: CASSGDTGGNQETQYF. Read as DNA, the sequence is TGTGCCAGCAGCGGGGATACAGGGGGCAATCAAGAGACCCAGTACTTC.